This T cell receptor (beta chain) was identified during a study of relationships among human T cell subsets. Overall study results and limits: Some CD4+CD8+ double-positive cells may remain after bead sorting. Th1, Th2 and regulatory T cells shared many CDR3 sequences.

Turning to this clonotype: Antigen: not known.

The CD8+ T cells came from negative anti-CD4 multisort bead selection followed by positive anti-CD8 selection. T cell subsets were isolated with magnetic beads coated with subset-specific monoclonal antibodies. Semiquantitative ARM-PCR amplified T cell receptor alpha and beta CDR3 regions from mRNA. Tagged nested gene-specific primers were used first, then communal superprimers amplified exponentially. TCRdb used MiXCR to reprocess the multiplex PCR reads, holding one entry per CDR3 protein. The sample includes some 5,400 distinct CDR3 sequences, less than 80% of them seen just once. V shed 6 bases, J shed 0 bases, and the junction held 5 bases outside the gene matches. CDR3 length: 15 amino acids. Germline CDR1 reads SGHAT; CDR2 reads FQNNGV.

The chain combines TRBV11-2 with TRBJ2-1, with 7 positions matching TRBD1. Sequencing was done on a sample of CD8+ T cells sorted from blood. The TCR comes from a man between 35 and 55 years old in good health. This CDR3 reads CASRQTGSSYNEQFF. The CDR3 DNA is TGTGCCAGCAGGCAGACAGGGAGCTCCTACAATGAGCAGTTCTTC.